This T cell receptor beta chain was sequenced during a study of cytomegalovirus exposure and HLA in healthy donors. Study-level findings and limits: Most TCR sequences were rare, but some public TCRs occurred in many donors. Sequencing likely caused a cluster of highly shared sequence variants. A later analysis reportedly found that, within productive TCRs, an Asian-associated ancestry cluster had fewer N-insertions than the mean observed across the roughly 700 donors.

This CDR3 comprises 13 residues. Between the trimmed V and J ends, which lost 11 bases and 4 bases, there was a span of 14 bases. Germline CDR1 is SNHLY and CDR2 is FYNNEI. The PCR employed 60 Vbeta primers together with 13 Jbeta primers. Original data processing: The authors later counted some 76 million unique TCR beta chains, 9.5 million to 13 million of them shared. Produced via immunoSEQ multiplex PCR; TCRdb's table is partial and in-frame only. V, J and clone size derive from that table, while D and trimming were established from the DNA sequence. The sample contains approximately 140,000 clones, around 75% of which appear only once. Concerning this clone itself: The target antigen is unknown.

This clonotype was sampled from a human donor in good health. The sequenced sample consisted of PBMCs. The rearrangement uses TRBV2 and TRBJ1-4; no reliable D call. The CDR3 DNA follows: TGTGCCGCCCGGAAGGACTTTAATGAAAAACTGTTTTTT. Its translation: CAARKDFNEKLFF.